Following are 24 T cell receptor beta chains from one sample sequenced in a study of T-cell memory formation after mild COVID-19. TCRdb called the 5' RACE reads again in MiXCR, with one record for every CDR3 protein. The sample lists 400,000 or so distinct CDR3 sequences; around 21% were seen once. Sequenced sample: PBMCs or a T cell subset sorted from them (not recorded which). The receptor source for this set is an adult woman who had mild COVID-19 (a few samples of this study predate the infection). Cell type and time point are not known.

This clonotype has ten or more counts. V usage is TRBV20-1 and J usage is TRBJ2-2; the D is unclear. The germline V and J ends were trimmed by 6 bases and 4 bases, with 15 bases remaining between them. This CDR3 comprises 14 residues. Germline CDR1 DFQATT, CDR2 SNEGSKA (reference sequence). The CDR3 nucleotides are TGCAGTGCAGAGAGGTTGGGGTTCACCGGGGAGCTGTTTTTT. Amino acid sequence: CSAERLGFTGELFF.

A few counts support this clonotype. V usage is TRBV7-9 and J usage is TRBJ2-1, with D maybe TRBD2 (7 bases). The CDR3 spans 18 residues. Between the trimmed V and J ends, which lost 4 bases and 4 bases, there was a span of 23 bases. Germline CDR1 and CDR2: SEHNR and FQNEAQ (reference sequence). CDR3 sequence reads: CASSSPLVGGGPYNEQFF. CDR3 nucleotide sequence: TGTGCCAGCAGCTCCCCCCTGGTGGGGGGGGGCCCGTACAATGAGCAGTTCTTC.

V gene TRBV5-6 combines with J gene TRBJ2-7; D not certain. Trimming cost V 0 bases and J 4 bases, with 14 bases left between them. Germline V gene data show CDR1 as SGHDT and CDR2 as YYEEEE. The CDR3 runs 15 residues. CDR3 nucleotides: TGTGCCAGCAGCTTGGCCAAGCTGGGCGTTTACGAGCAGTACTTC. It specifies CASSLAKLGVYEQYF.

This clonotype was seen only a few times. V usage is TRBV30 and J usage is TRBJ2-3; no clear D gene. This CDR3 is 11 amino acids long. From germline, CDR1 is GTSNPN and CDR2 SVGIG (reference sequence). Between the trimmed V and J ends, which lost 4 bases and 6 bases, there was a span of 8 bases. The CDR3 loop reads CAWIDLDTQYF. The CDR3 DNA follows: TGTGCCTGGATCGACCTGGATACGCAGTATTTT.

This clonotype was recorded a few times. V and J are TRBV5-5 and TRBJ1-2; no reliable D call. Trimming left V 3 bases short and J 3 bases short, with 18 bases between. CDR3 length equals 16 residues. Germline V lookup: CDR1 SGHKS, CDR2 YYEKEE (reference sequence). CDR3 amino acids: CASSSEPTFIDYGYTF. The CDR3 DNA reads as TGTGCCAGCAGCTCCGAACCTACGTTTATTGACTATGGCTACACCTTC. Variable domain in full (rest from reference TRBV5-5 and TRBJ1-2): DAGVTQSPTHLIKTRGQQVTLRCSPISGHKSVSWYQQVLGQGPQFIFQYYEKEERGRGNFPDRFSARQFPNYSSELNVNALLLGDSALYLCASSSEPTFIDYGYTFGSGTRLTVV.

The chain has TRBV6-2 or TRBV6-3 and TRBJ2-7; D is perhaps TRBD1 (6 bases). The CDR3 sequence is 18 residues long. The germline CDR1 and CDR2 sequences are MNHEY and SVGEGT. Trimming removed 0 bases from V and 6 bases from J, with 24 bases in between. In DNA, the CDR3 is TGTGCCAGCAGTTACTCGAGCCCACTGGGACATCTTAACACCGAGCAGTACTTC. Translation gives CASSYSSPLGHLNTEQYF.

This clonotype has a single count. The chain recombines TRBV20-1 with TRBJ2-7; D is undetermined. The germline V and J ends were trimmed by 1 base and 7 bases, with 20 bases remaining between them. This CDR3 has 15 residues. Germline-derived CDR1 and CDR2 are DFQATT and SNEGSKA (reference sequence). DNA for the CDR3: TGCAGTGCTAGAGCCCCACGCACTAACCTACGGGAGCAGTACTTC. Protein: CSARAPRTNLREQYF.

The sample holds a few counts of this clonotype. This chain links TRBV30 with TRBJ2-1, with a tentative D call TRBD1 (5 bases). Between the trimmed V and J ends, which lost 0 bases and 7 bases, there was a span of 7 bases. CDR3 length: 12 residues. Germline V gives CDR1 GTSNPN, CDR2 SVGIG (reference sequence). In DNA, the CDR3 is TGTGCCTGGAGTGTCCAGGGAAATGAGCAGTTCTTC. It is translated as CAWSVQGNEQFF.

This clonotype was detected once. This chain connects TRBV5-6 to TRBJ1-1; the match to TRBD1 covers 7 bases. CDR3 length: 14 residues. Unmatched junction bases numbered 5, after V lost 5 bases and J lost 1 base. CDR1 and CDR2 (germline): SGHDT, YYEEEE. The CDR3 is CASSDRDWNTEAFF. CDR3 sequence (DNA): TGTGCCAGCAGTGACAGGGACTGGAACACTGAAGCTTTCTTT.

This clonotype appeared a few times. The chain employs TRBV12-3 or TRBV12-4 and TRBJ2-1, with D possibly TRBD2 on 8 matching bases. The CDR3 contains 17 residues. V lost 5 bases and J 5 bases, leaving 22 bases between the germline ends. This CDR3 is CASSDPGGGKKDNEQFF. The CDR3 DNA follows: TGTGCCAGCAGTGACCCGGGAGGGGGCAAAAAGGACAATGAGCAGTTCTTC.

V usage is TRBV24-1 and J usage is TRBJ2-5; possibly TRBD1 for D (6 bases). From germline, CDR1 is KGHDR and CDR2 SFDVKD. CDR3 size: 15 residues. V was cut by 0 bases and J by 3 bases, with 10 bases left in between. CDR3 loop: CATSDLQGKKETQYF. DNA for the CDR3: TGTGCCACCAGTGATTTGCAGGGGAAGAAAGAGACCCAGTACTTC.

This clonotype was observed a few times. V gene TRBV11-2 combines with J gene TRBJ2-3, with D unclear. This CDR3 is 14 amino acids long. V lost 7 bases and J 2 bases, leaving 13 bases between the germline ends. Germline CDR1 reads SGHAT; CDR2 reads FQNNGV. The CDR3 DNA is TGTGCCAGCAAGAAGATGGGTTCCACAGATACGCAGTATTTT. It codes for CASKKMGSTDTQYF.

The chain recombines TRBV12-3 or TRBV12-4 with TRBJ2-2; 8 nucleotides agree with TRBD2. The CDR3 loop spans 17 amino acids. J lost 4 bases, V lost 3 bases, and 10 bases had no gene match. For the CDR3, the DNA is TGTGCCAGCAGTTTCTTCCGACTAGCGATAGGCACCGGGGAGCTGTTTTTT. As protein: CASSFFRLAIGTGELFF.

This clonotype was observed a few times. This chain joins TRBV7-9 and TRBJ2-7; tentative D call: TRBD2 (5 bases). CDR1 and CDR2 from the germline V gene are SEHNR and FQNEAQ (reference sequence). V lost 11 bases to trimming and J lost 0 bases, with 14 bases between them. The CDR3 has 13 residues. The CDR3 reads CAGGTSHSYEQYF. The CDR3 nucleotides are TGTGCCGGTGGAACTAGTCACTCCTACGAGCAGTACTTC.

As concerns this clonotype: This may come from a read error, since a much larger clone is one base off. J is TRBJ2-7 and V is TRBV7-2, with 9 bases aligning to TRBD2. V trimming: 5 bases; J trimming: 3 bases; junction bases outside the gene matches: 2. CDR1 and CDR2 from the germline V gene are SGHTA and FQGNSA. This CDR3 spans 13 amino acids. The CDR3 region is CASSPTSGYEQYF. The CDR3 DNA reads TGTGCCAGCAGCCCGACTAGCGGCTACGAGCAGTACTTC.

Written as DNA, the CDR3 is TGTGCCAGCAGTTTACCACCGGTGGATACGCAGTATTTT. Translated, it gives CASSLPPVDTQYF. The chain carries TRBV28 and TRBJ2-3, with D hard to call. The CDR3 sequence is 13 residues long. CDR1 and CDR2 (germline): MDHEN, SYDVKM. The V end lost 2 bases, the J end lost 6 bases, and 9 bases lay between the germline ends.

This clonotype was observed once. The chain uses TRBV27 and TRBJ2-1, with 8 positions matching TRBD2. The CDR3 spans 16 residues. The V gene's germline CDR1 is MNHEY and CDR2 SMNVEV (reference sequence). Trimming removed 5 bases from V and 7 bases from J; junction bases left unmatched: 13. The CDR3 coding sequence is TGTGCCAGCAGTCCGAACTCGGGAGGGGACTGGAATGAGCAGTTCTTC. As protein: CASSPNSGGDWNEQFF.

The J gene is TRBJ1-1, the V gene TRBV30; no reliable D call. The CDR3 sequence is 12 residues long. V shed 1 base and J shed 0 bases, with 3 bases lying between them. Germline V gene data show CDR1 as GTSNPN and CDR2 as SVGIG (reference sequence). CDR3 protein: CAWSGMNTEAFF. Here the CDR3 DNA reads TGTGCCTGGAGTGGTATGAACACTGAAGCTTTCTTT.

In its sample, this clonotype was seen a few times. The CDR3 loop is CASSPRGGQGAADTQYF. DNA of the CDR3: TGTGCCAGCAGCCCTAGGGGCGGACAGGGGGCTGCAGATACGCAGTATTTT. V is TRBV7-2 and J is TRBJ2-3; 11 bases match TRBD1. The CDR3 has 17 residues. The V gene end was trimmed by 5 bases and the J gene end by 4 bases; junction bases not matched to a gene: 11. Germline CDR1 and CDR2: SGHTA and FQGNSA.

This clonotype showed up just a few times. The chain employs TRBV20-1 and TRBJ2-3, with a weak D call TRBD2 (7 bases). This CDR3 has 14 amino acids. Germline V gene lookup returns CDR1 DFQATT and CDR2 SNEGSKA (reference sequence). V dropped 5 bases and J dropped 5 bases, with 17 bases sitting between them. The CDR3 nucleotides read TGCAGTGCTGAGCGGTCGAGGGGGGGAGATACGCAGTATTTT. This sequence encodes CSAERSRGGDTQYF.

CDR3 in DNA: TGCAGTGCCAGCAGCGGGGGGTCGGCCAATGAGCAGTTCTTC. Translation: CSASSGGSANEQFF. The chain links TRBV20-1 to TRBJ2-1, with 9 bases aligning to TRBD2. Trimming cost V 6 bases and J 6 bases; bases outside gene matches: 9. The CDR3 extends over 14 amino acids. CDR1 and CDR2 from the germline V gene are DFQATT and SNEGSKA (reference sequence).

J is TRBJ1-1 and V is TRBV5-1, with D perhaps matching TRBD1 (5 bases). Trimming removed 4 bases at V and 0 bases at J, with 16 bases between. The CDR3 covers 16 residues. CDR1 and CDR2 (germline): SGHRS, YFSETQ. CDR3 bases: TGCGCCAGCAGCCTCGGGACGGGGATTATGAACACTGAAGCTTTCTTT. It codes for CASSLGTGIMNTEAFF.

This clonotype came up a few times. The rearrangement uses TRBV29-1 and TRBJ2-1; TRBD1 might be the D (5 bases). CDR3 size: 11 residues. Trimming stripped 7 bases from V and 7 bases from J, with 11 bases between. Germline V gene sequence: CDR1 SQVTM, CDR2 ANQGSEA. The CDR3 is CSAAKGNEQFF. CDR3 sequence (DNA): TGCAGCGCAGCCAAGGGGAATGAGCAGTTCTTC.

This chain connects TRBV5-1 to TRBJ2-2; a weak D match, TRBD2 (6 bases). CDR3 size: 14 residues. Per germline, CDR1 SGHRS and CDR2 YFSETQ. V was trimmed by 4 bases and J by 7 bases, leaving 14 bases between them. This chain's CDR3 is CASSRRREHGELFF. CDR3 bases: TGCGCCAGCAGCAGGAGGCGGGAACACGGGGAGCTGTTTTTT.